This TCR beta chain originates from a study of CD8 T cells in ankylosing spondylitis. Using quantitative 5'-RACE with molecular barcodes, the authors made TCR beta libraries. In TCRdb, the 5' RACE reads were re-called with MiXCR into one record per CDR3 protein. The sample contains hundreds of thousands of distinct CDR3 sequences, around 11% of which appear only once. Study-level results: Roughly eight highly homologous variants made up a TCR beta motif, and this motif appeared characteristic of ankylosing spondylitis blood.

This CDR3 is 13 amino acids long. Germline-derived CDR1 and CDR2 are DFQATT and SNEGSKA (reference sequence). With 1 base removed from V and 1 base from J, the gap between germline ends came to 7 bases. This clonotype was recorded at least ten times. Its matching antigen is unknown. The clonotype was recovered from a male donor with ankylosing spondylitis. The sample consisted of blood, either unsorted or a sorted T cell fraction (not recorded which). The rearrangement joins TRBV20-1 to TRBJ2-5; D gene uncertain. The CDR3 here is CSARAGSQETQYF. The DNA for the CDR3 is TGCAGTGCTAGAGCGGGCAGCCAAGAGACCCAGTACTTC.